This T cell receptor beta chain was captured in a study of T-cell reconstitution after alpha-beta-depleted transplantation in children. Points from the study as a whole: At day 60, the high TCRbeta diversity found in some patients originated from recipient T cells and thymic progenitors that had survived. After transplant, at about two months, alpha-beta T cells were reportedly derived from several hundred expanded graft clones. One year after transplant, T-cell counts and diversity came mostly from newly produced T cells.

During its preparation, the TCRbeta library received unique molecular identifiers. TCRdb called the PCR reads again in MiXCR, with one record for every CDR3 protein. The sample gives about 980,000 distinct CDR3 sequences, roughly 31% of which show up once; approximately 30% is in the top ten. This clonotype was counted a few times. Its target is unknown. Germline CDR1 and CDR2: DFQATT and SNEGSKA (reference sequence). The V and J ends lost 3 bases and 10 bases respectively, with 16 bases between them. CDR3 length: 13 amino acids. The V gene is TRBV20-1, the J gene TRBJ2-1, with D maybe TRBD2 (5 bases). This specimen was PBMCs, mostly from graft donor cells, taken 360 days after TCRalphabeta/CD19-depleted stem cell transplant. This TCR came from a boy under two years old who had a stem cell transplant for SCID, so the T cells may come from the graft donor. The CDR3 sequence: CSASGPISSEQFF. In DNA form, the CDR3 reads TGCAGTGCTAGCGGTCCCATTTCTAGCGAGCAGTTCTTC.